The 25 T cell receptor beta chains below all came from one sample that was sequenced in a study of T cells after posttransplantation cyclophosphamide. Cyclophosphamide on days +3 and +4 followed busulfan-fludarabine conditioning and a marrow graft. The repertoire was sequenced with immunoSEQ multiplex PCR; TCRdb's copy has only in-frame clones and lacks some. The sample carries roughly 4,500 clones, approximately 80% recorded once. The source was PBMCs, collected approximately 30 days after a stem cell transplant with posttransplant cyclophosphamide. All receptors derive from a male patient aged 50 or older who received an allogeneic stem cell transplant from an unrelated donor, was CMV-positive, and had acute GVHD only. A share of the T cells may be of graft donor origin.

By frequency in the sample, this clone is large. The chain links TRBV11-3 to TRBJ2-1; D unresolved. V lost 1 base and J 7 bases, leaving 5 bases between the germline ends. The CDR3 has 12 residues. Germline V gene data show CDR1 as SGHNT and CDR2 as YENEEA. In DNA, the CDR3 is TGTGCCAGCAGCTTAGTGGAGAATGAGCAGTTCTTC. This encodes CASSLVENEQFF.

This clone has only one observation. The chain uses TRBV7-3 and TRBJ1-1, with D possibly matching TRBD1 (6 bases). Germline V gene sequence: CDR1 SGHTA, CDR2 FQGTGA. Trimming stripped 3 bases from V and 5 bases from J, with 10 bases between. The CDR3 totals 13 residues. CDR3 coding DNA: TGTGCCAGCAGCTTCCAACAGGGAACTGAAGCTTTCTTT. Translation: CASSFQQGTEAFF.

V gene TRBV7-2 combines with J gene TRBJ2-5; TRBD1 is a possible D gene (6 bases). CDR3 length: 15 residues. V lost 5 bases to trimming and J lost 10 bases, with 23 bases between them. Per germline, CDR1 SGHTA and CDR2 FQGNSA. In DNA, the CDR3 is TGTGCCAGCAGCCTGGATTCTGGGGGCCCGGTCGTCCAGTACTTC. Translated: CASSLDSGGPVVQYF.

V usage is TRBV15 and J usage is TRBJ1-6; TRBD1 matches at 11 bases. Germline trimming cut 3 bases from V and 5 bases from J; bases unmatched to any gene: 9. Germline values: CDR1 LNHNV, CDR2 YYDKDF (reference sequence). This CDR3 has 18 residues. The CDR3, as DNA: TGTGCCACCAGCAGCCTCGGACAGGGGGCTTGGCATAATTCACCCCTCCACTTT. It is translated as CATSSLGQGAWHNSPLHF.

The CDR3 coding sequence is TGTGCCAGCAGCGTTTCCGGGACTAGCATGATAGAGCAGTACTTC. This gives the protein CASSVSGTSMIEQYF. The chain has TRBV4-2 and TRBJ2-7; 9 nucleotides agree with TRBD2. The germline gives CDR1 LGHNA, CDR2 YNFKEQ. V shed 5 bases and J 7 bases; nucleotides not matched to a gene: 12. The CDR3 is 15 residues long.

This chain uses TRBV7-9 with TRBJ1-5, with D maybe TRBD1 (6 bases). Germline loops: CDR1 SEHNR, CDR2 FQNEAQ (reference sequence). V gave up 5 bases and J gave up 4 bases, with 15 bases separating them. This CDR3 is 15 amino acids long. CDR3 residues: CASSPRQAQNQPQHF. The CDR3 DNA sequence: TGTGCCAGCAGCCCGCGACAGGCACAAAATCAGCCCCAGCATTTT.

The V and J genes are TRBV7-8 and TRBJ2-1; 10 bases map to TRBD1. The CDR3 runs to 15 residues. V shed 5 bases and J 7 bases; nucleotides not matched to a gene: 8. CDR1 is SGHVS and CDR2 is FQNEAQ in the germline V gene. CDR3 sequence reads: CASSPGTGVVNEQFF. The CDR3 DNA reads as TGTGCCAGCAGCCCCGGGACAGGGGTTGTAAATGAGCAGTTCTTC.

This sequence joins TRBV18 and TRBJ2-2; D is ambiguous. Between the trimmed V and J ends, which lost 3 bases and 6 bases, there was a span of 5 bases. The CDR3 covers 12 residues. Germline CDR1 and CDR2: KGHSH and LQKENI. As DNA, the CDR3 is TGTGCCAGCTCACCCTACTCCGGGGAGCTGTTTTTT. Translated: CASSPYSGELFF.

The count of this clone is one. The genes are TRBV9 and TRBJ2-7, with 8 nucleotides matching TRBD1. V was pared by 0 bases and J by 3 bases, with 5 bases of the junction left unmatched. The length of the CDR3 is 15 residues. CDR1 and CDR2 from the germline V gene are SGDLS and YYNGEE. The CDR3: CASSVESGGGYEQYF. In DNA, the CDR3 is TGTGCCAGCAGCGTAGAGTCAGGGGGCGGCTACGAGCAGTACTTC.

The rearrangement links TRBV5-6 to TRBJ2-7, with 8 bases aligning to TRBD1. Per the germline V gene, CDR1 is SGHDT and CDR2 is YYEEEE. With V trimmed by 1 base and J by 2 bases, 5 bases remained unmatched. The CDR3 sequence is 15 residues long. The CDR3 protein is CASSLWGTGAYEQYF. In DNA form, the CDR3 reads TGTGCCAGCAGCTTGTGGGGGACAGGTGCCTACGAGCAGTACTTC.

The chain uses TRBV18 and TRBJ2-7; D gene ambiguous. From germline, CDR1 is KGHSH and CDR2 LQKENI. This CDR3 comprises 13 residues. V was clipped by 3 bases and J by 4 bases, with 10 bases between them. This CDR3 is CASSPKTGYEQYF. The CDR3 DNA reads TGTGCCAGCTCACCCAAGACTGGATACGAGCAGTACTTC.

This clone was detected once. The rearrangement joins TRBV6-5 to TRBJ2-1, with 9 bases fitting TRBD2. Germline trimming cut 0 bases from V and 8 bases from J; bases unmatched to any gene: 5. The CDR3 is made up of 15 amino acids. Germline loops: CDR1 MNHEY, CDR2 SVGAGI. CDR3 region: CASSYSVAGAHEQFF. The CDR3 coding sequence is TGTGCCAGCAGTTACTCGGTAGCGGGAGCCCATGAGCAGTTCTTC.

The V gene is TRBV19, the J gene TRBJ2-3; 11 nucleotides align to TRBD2. V gave up 6 bases and J gave up 5 bases; unmatched junction bases: 1. The CDR3 length is 13 residues. Per the germline V gene, CDR1 is LNHDA and CDR2 is SQIVND (reference sequence). The CDR3 spells CASRLAGEDTQYF. For the CDR3, the DNA is TGTGCCAGTAGACTAGCGGGAGAAGATACGCAGTATTTT.

The V call is TRBV7-3, the J call TRBJ2-2, with TRBD2 matching over 10 bases. Per germline, CDR1 SGHTA and CDR2 FQGTGA. V was clipped by 1 base and J by 0 bases; unmatched bases: 8. CDR3 length: 19 residues. The CDR3 region is CASSLKASGGATNTGELFF. The DNA for the CDR3 is TGTGCCAGCAGCTTAAAGGCTAGCGGGGGAGCCACGAACACCGGGGAGCTGTTTTTT. Filled out from reference TRBV7-3 and TRBJ2-2, the complete variable domain reads GAGVSQTPSNKVTEKGKYVELRCDPISGHTALYWYRQSLGQGPEFLIYFQGTGAADDSGLPNDRFFAVRPEGSVSTLKIQRTERGDSAVYLCASSLKASGGATNTGELFFGEGSRLTVL.

The chain recombines TRBV4-2 with TRBJ2-1; 9 positions agree with TRBD1. J was trimmed by 6 bases and V by 4 bases; bases with no gene match: 10. CDR1 and CDR2 (germline): LGHNA, YNFKEQ. The CDR3 consists of 16 residues. CDR3 region: CASSPLTGGRSNEQFF. The CDR3 coding sequence is TGTGCCAGCAGCCCCTTAACAGGGGGCCGTAGCAATGAGCAGTTCTTC.

This chain joins TRBV19 and TRBJ1-5; D not certain. V was clipped by 4 bases and J by 5 bases, with 21 bases between them. Looked up from germline, CDR1 is LNHDA and CDR2 is SQIVND (reference sequence). The CDR3 has 17 residues. This chain's CDR3 is CASSNLRTDRRDQPQHF. CDR3 in DNA: TGTGCCAGTAGTAACTTACGGACCGACCGGCGGGATCAGCCCCAGCATTTT.

Regarding this clone: Likely a read error: the CDR3 ends without its conserved phenylalanine or tryptophan. This chain joins TRBV9 and TRBJ2-7, with 9 bases matching TRBD2. The CDR3 is made up of 16 amino acids. Germline V gene data show CDR1 as SGDLS and CDR2 as YYNGEE. Losses at the gene ends were 2 bases for V and 0 bases for J; bases not matched to a gene: 6. The CDR3 DNA follows: TGTGCCAGCAGCGTTGGGACTAGCTTTAGCTCCTACGAGCAGTACCTC. It translates to CASSVGTSFSSYEQYL.

The chain carries TRBV10-3 and TRBJ1-3; perhaps TRBD1 as D (6 bases). Germline V gene sequence: CDR1 ENHRY, CDR2 SYGVKD. CDR3 size: 12 residues. The V and J ends lost 10 bases and 2 bases respectively, with 9 bases between them. The CDR3 reads CATTGTGNTIYF. The CDR3 bases are TGTGCCACCACAGGGACTGGAAACACCATATATTTT.

The rearrangement joins TRBV7-9 to TRBJ1-1, with a weak D call TRBD1 (5 bases). Trimming removed 1 base at V and 6 bases at J, with 6 bases between. Germline lookup yields CDR1 SEHNR and CDR2 FQNEAQ (reference sequence). The CDR3 covers 12 residues. The CDR3 spells CASSLGGAEAFF. The DNA of the CDR3 is TGTGCCAGCAGCTTAGGGGGGGCTGAAGCTTTCTTT.

The table lists this clone with a few counts. This chain joins TRBV9 and TRBJ2-7, with 10 bases lining up with TRBD2. Germline-derived CDR1 and CDR2 are SGDLS and YYNGEE. Losses at the gene ends were 4 bases for V and 4 bases for J; bases not matched to a gene: 5. CDR3 length: 14 amino acids. DNA for the CDR3: TGTGCCAGCAGCTTGAGCGGGAGGGGGTACGAGCAGTACTTC. Protein product: CASSLSGRGYEQYF.

This chain uses TRBV6-5 with TRBJ2-3, with a tentative D call TRBD2 (6 bases). V was clipped by 0 bases and J by 6 bases, with 7 bases between them. There are 13 residues in the CDR3. CDR1 MNHEY and CDR2 SVGAGI come from the germline V gene. CDR3 in amino acids: CASSYSDYDTQYF. For the CDR3, the DNA is TGTGCCAGCAGTTACTCGGACTACGATACGCAGTATTTT.

The chain couples TRBV5-6 to TRBJ2-7; weak D call: TRBD1 (6 bases). Germline CDR1 is SGHDT and CDR2 is YYEEEE. V was shortened by 0 bases and J by 4 bases, with 8 bases between the two germline ends. This CDR3 contains 13 residues. This CDR3 is CASSLVGGYEQYF. CDR3 coding DNA: TGTGCCAGCAGCTTGGTAGGGGGTTACGAGCAGTACTTC.

The rearrangement uses TRBV4-1 and TRBJ2-7; 8 nucleotides line up with TRBD2. Germline V CDR1 and CDR2: MGHRA, YSYEKL. Trimming at V came to 4 bases and at J to 4 bases, leaving 6 bases not matched to a gene. The length of the CDR3 is 14 residues. This CDR3 is CASSPLSGGYEQYF. The CDR3 DNA follows: TGCGCCAGCAGCCCTCTCAGCGGGGGATACGAGCAGTACTTC.

In its sample, this clone was seen once. The gene calls are TRBV27 and TRBJ2-2; D unclear. V was clipped by 2 bases and J by 7 bases, with 11 bases between them. This CDR3 region has 14 residues. Germline CDR1 MNHEY, CDR2 SMNVEV (reference sequence). The CDR3 is CASSLGEDGGELFF. CDR3 nucleotide sequence: TGTGCCAGCAGTTTAGGAGAGGATGGCGGGGAGCTGTTTTTT.

V gene TRBV30 combines with J gene TRBJ1-2; D not certain. The V end was cut by 1 base, the J end by 4 bases, with 10 bases between. This CDR3 contains 13 residues. The germline gives CDR1 GTSNPN, CDR2 SVGIG (reference sequence). The CDR3: CAWSAAGFYGYTF. The CDR3 DNA follows: TGTGCCTGGAGTGCGGCGGGATTCTATGGCTACACCTTC.